This is a list of T cell receptor beta chains from one sample in a study of blood T cell repertoires in COVID-19. TCRdb's copy holds only in-frame clones and misses some; the assay was immunoSEQ multiplex PCR. The top ten clones hold 3% to 3.5% of a sample with some 200,000 clones, roughly nine tenths of them seen once. The sequenced material came from PBMCs or T cells enriched from blood (not recorded which). These receptor sequences come from a woman between 50 and 59 years old in a cohort exposed to, infected with or recovered from COVID-19 (not recorded which). Each CDR3 is given with its conserved first and last residue.

CASRPSAGYGYTF,TRBV6-5,TRBJ1-2
CASSLWGGEQFF,TRBV28,TRBJ2-1
CASSSGQGVGGYTF,TRBV6-2/TRBV6-3,TRBJ1-2
CASSPQPRGVAKNIQYF,TRBV7-8,TRBJ2-4
CASSQSRQGNEKLFF,TRBV4-1,TRBJ1-4
CASSLSLHAGGPEQFF,TRBV11-2,TRBJ2-1
CASSLGQGYTEAFF,TRBV5-1,TRBJ1-1
CASSHQTGYSGNTIYF,TRBV3-1/TRBV3-2,TRBJ1-3
CASSRGGAYGYTF,TRBV6-5,TRBJ1-2
CASSPEGHSNTEAFF,TRBV5-6,TRBJ1-1
CASSPTVDTQYF,TRBV2,TRBJ2-3
CASVSIDTQYF,TRBV12-3/TRBV12-4,TRBJ2-3